Below are 3 T cell receptor beta chains sequenced from a single sample in a study of T-cell reconstitution after alpha-beta-depleted transplantation in children. Library preparation (for TCRbeta) was performed with unique molecular identifiers. TCRdb redid the calling of the PCR reads with MiXCR, one entry per CDR3 protein. This table has around 300,000 distinct CDR3 sequences, over 20% appearing once. The starting material was PBMCs, mostly from graft donor cells, obtained 180 days after TCRalphabeta/CD19-depleted stem cell transplant. These receptors all come from a male patient aged 10 to 17 who had a stem cell transplant for acute lymphoblastic leukemia, so the T cells may come from the graft donor.

This rearrangement joins TRBV5-1 to TRBJ1-2; 7 bases are a match to TRBD1. The V segment lost 0 bases and the J segment 4 bases; nucleotides outside the gene matches: 9. CDR3 length: 16 amino acids. CDR1 and CDR2 (germline): SGHRS, YFSETQ. CDR3: CASSLETGKGGYGYTF. DNA for the CDR3: TGCGCCAGCAGCTTGGAGACAGGGAAAGGGGGCTATGGCTACACCTTC.

This chain links TRBV4-1 with TRBJ2-3; D might be TRBD1 or TRBD2, each matching 5 bases. This CDR3 contains 12 residues. The ends were cut back, 10 bases at V and 7 bases at J, with 15 bases in the middle. Germline V lookup: CDR1 MGHRA, CDR2 YSYEKL. The CDR3, as DNA: TGCGCCACCGGAATGGGGACCTATACGCAGTATTTT. It yields the protein CATGMGTYTQYF.

There are a few counts of this clonotype. This chain joins TRBV10-3 and TRBJ2-5; tentatively, D is TRBD1 (6 bases). This CDR3 has 13 amino acids. Germline CDR1 and CDR2: ENHRY and SYGVKD. V shed 4 bases and J shed 2 bases, with 8 bases lying between them. The CDR3 here is CAISGTGQETQYF. Written as DNA, the CDR3 is TGTGCCATCAGTGGAACAGGGCAAGAGACCCAGTACTTC.